This T cell receptor beta chain appears in the sequencing data of a study of blood T cell repertoires in COVID-19. Across the study: Sources were T cells, B-cell-depleted T cells, or PBMCs; the material itself was cDNA or gDNA.

TCRdb's copy holds only in-frame clones and misses some; the assay was immunoSEQ multiplex PCR. The sample carries approximately 150,000 clones, about 74% recorded once. Sequencing was done on a sample of peripheral blood. The receptor was derived from a man in his fifties or sixties with acute or convalescent COVID-19.

The chain's CDR3 is CASSPLLGANVLTF. As DNA, the CDR3 is TGTGCCAGCAGCCCCCTCCTTGGGGCCAACGTCCTGACTTTC. The chain is built from TRBV9 and TRBJ2-6; D ambiguous. The CDR3 spans 14 residues. Trimming pared 4 bases from V and 3 bases from J, leaving 8 bases between. Germline CDR1 and CDR2: SGDLS and YYNGEE.